These T cell receptor beta chains were read from a single sample in a study of T cell responses to AZD1222 COVID-19 vaccine. Only in-frame clones appear in the TCRdb table, and some are missing; sequencing was by immunoSEQ multiplex PCR. This sample carries approximately 220,000 clones, about 92% of them seen once, and the ten largest clones take 0.9% to 1.1%. The sample consisted of peripheral blood, taken on day 0 of MenACWY control vaccination. The receptors originated from an adult in good health. The CDR3 runs from the conserved cysteine through the conserved F or W. Fields, in order: CDR3 DNA, CDR3 protein, J gene, V gene, D gene, clone size. The D gene is left open where the match is weak. Some rows mark clone size as missing; the rest say once, few, many or name a class of expanded clone.

DNA: TGTGCCAGCAGCCTTACAGGGATGAACACTGAAGCTTTCTTT
CDR3: CASSLTGMNTEAFF
J: TRBJ1-1
V: TRBV3-1/TRBV3-2
D: .
size: .

DNA: TGTGCCAGCAGTTTAAAAAGGGTGAATCAGCCCCAGCATTTT
CDR3: CASSLKRVNQPQHF
J: TRBJ1-5
V: TRBV28
D: .
size: .

DNA: TGTGCCAGCAGCCCCGGGGGGCGAAATCAGCCCCAGCATTTT
CDR3: CASSPGGRNQPQHF
J: TRBJ1-5
V: TRBV4-2
D: .
size: few

DNA: TGTGCCAGCAGCTTGGGGACAGCGACTAACTATGGCTACACCTTC
CDR3: CASSLGTATNYGYTF
J: TRBJ1-2
V: TRBV13
D: TRBD1
size: .

DNA: TGTGCCAGCAGCTCTGGGACTCCTCCACAGTTCTTC
CDR3: CASSSGTPPQFF
J: TRBJ2-1
V: TRBV6-2/TRBV6-3
D: .
size: few

DNA: TGTGCCAGCAGCTCGGTACGATCTGAAGCTTTCTTT
CDR3: CASSSVRSEAFF
J: TRBJ1-1
V: TRBV4-2
D: .
size: .

DNA: TGTGCCAGCAGCGCTAATGAAAAACTGTTTTTT
CDR3: CASSANEKLFF
J: TRBJ1-4
V: TRBV6-6
D: .
size: .

DNA: TGTGCCACCAGTAGGGGAGAGACCCAGTACTTC
CDR3: CATSRGETQYF
J: TRBJ2-5
V: TRBV24-1
D: .
size: .

DNA: TGTGCCAGCACTCCCCGGGAGGGGAACTATGGCTACACCTTC
CDR3: CASTPREGNYGYTF
J: TRBJ1-2
V: TRBV6-5
D: .
size: .

DNA: TGTGCCAGCAGTTCGACAGGGGCCGCCGGGGGCTACACCTTC
CDR3: CASSSTGAAGGYTF
J: TRBJ1-2
V: TRBV6-2/TRBV6-3
D: TRBD1
size: once

DNA: TGTGCCAGCAGCCGCCTTGGATCGTACGAGCAGTACTTC
CDR3: CASSRLGSYEQYF
J: TRBJ2-7
V: TRBV6-1
D: .
size: .

DNA: TGTGCCAGCAGCCCCGGGGCCGGGGAGCTGTTTTTT
CDR3: CASSPGAGELFF
J: TRBJ2-2
V: TRBV7-3
D: .
size: few

DNA: TGTGCCAGCAGCTTAGCCGGAGGATCCTATAATTCACCCCTCCACTTT
CDR3: CASSLAGGSYNSPLHF
J: TRBJ1-6
V: TRBV7-6
D: .
size: .

DNA: TGTGCCAGCAGCTTAGATTCTGGACAGTCTCCCTCGGATACGCAGTATTTT
CDR3: CASSLDSGQSPSDTQYF
J: TRBJ2-3
V: TRBV7-8
D: .
size: .

DNA: TGTGCCAGCAGCCGAATTCCAGGAGAATATTCACCCCTCCACTTT
CDR3: CASSRIPGEYSPLHF
J: TRBJ1-6
V: TRBV6-5
D: .
size: .

DNA: TGTGCCAGCAGCCCTACAGGGGATAGCACTGAAGCTTTCTTT
CDR3: CASSPTGDSTEAFF
J: TRBJ1-1
V: TRBV7-9
D: TRBD1
size: .

DNA: TGTGCCAGCAGTTTATCCGTCGACAGGGTGGGTCAAAAACTGTTTTTT
CDR3: CASSLSVDRVGQKLFF
J: TRBJ1-4
V: TRBV27
D: TRBD1
size: .

DNA: TGTGCCAGCAGTTTAGCGAATGAGCAGTTCTTC
CDR3: CASSLANEQFF
J: TRBJ2-1
V: TRBV28
D: .
size: .

DNA: TGTGCCAGCAGCTTAGAAGTCAGGGCGAATGAAAAACTGTTTTTT
CDR3: CASSLEVRANEKLFF
J: TRBJ1-4
V: TRBV7-2
D: .
size: .

DNA: TGCGCCAGCAGCAGTACGGGACAGAGAAATGAAAAACTGTTTTTT
CDR3: CASSSTGQRNEKLFF
J: TRBJ1-4
V: TRBV4-1
D: TRBD1
size: .

DNA: TGCGCCAGCAGCGACGTTGAGGGGGAAGCTTTCTTT
CDR3: CASSDVEGEAFF
J: TRBJ1-1
V: TRBV5-1
D: .
size: .

DNA: TGTGCCAGCTCCCAATTTGCAACTAATGAAAAACTGTTTTTT
CDR3: CASSQFATNEKLFF
J: TRBJ1-4
V: TRBV18
D: .
size: .

DNA: TGTGCCAGCAGCGTAGCCTCCCTTTGGCGGGGGGCGACTACGCAGTATTTT
CDR3: CASSVASLWRGATTQYF
J: TRBJ2-3
V: TRBV9
D: TRBD2
size: .

DNA: TGTGCCAGCAGCTTCGGACTTATCTCTGGAAACACCATATATTTT
CDR3: CASSFGLISGNTIYF
J: TRBJ1-3
V: TRBV5-8
D: .
size: once

DNA: TGCGCCAGCAGGGACAGGGGGCCGTACACTGAAGCTTTCTTT
CDR3: CASRDRGPYTEAFF
J: TRBJ1-1
V: TRBV4-3
D: TRBD1
size: .

DNA: TGTGCCAGCAGTTCCCCCGGGACAGGGTCCAACGAGCAGTACTTC
CDR3: CASSSPGTGSNEQYF
J: TRBJ2-7
V: TRBV28
D: TRBD1
size: .

DNA: TGCAGCGTTGCTATCTTACAAGAGACCCAGTACTTC
CDR3: CSVAILQETQYF
J: TRBJ2-5
V: TRBV29-1
D: .
size: .

DNA: TGTGCCAGCAGTGGTACAGGGGAGAGAGGGGCCTACGAGCAGTACTTC
CDR3: CASSGTGERGAYEQYF
J: TRBJ2-7
V: TRBV6-1
D: TRBD1
size: .

DNA: TGTGCCAGCAGTTCGGACAGGCAGGCTGGGGCCAACGTCCTGACTTTC
CDR3: CASSSDRQAGANVLTF
J: TRBJ2-6
V: TRBV6-2/TRBV6-3
D: TRBD1
size: .

DNA: TGTGCCAGCAGCCAGGGGGGGCATGAGCAGTTCTTC
CDR3: CASSQGGHEQFF
J: TRBJ2-1
V: TRBV11-1
D: .
size: .

DNA: TGTGCCAGCAGCCCCGGCGGCTCCGTAGCCAAAAACATTCAGTACTTC
CDR3: CASSPGGSVAKNIQYF
J: TRBJ2-4
V: TRBV3-1/TRBV3-2
D: .
size: .

DNA: TGCGCCAGCAGCTCGAGCAGTCATGCAAGGACCCTCCACTTT
CDR3: CASSSSSHARTLHF
J: TRBJ1-6
V: TRBV5-1
D: .
size: .

DNA: TGTGCCAGCAGCTACTCTGTTGAGGGCTACACCTTC
CDR3: CASSYSVEGYTF
J: TRBJ1-2
V: TRBV6-2/TRBV6-3
D: .
size: .

DNA: TGTGCCAGCTCAATGGACAGTGCTGGAAACACCATATATTTT
CDR3: CASSMDSAGNTIYF
J: TRBJ1-3
V: TRBV18
D: .
size: .

DNA: TGTGCCAGCAGCTTCCTGGACAGGACTGAAGCTTTCTTT
CDR3: CASSFLDRTEAFF
J: TRBJ1-1
V: TRBV7-2
D: TRBD1
size: .

DNA: TGTGCCAGCAGTAGGGGAGAGACCCAGTACTTC
CDR3: CASSRGETQYF
J: TRBJ2-5
V: TRBV13
D: .
size: .

DNA: TGTGCCAGCAGTAACCCAAACGGGTACACTGAAGCTTTCTTT
CDR3: CASSNPNGYTEAFF
J: TRBJ1-1
V: TRBV6-5
D: .
size: .

DNA: TGTGCCAGCAGTGATTACGGCTACGAGCAGTACTTC
CDR3: CASSDYGYEQYF
J: TRBJ2-7
V: TRBV2
D: .
size: .

DNA: TGTGCCAGCTCACCGGACCGGGGCGAGCAGTACTTC
CDR3: CASSPDRGEQYF
J: TRBJ2-7
V: TRBV18
D: .
size: .

DNA: TGCGCCAGCAGCCAAGGGACAGGGTTCTATGGCTACACCTTC
CDR3: CASSQGTGFYGYTF
J: TRBJ1-2
V: TRBV5-1
D: TRBD1
size: .

DNA: TGCGCCAGCACCCCGGGGGGGGACTCTGGGGCCAACGTCCTGACTTTC
CDR3: CASTPGGDSGANVLTF
J: TRBJ2-6
V: TRBV5-1
D: TRBD2
size: .

DNA: TGTGCCAGCTCACCACTCCCGGACCCCTACGAGCAGTACTTC
CDR3: CASSPLPDPYEQYF
J: TRBJ2-7
V: TRBV18
D: .
size: .

DNA: TGTGCCACCAGCAGAGATCTGGCCGGGTGGGGGGTTCAGCCCCAGCATTTT
CDR3: CATSRDLAGWGVQPQHF
J: TRBJ1-5
V: TRBV15
D: .
size: .

DNA: TGTGCCAGCAGCTTATACGGGACAGGGGATTCACCCCTCCACTTT
CDR3: CASSLYGTGDSPLHF
J: TRBJ1-6
V: TRBV7-9
D: TRBD1
size: few

DNA: TGTGCCAGCAGTACTGGACAGGTCCCTAATTCACCCCTCCACTTT
CDR3: CASSTGQVPNSPLHF
J: TRBJ1-6
V: TRBV2
D: TRBD1
size: .

DNA: TGTGCCAGCTCACCGGCAGGGGGATTCACAGATACGCAGTATTTT
CDR3: CASSPAGGFTDTQYF
J: TRBJ2-3
V: TRBV18
D: TRBD1
size: .

DNA: TGTGCCAGCAGCTCCCTCCAGGGGAATCGGACTGAAGCTTTCTTT
CDR3: CASSSLQGNRTEAFF
J: TRBJ1-1
V: TRBV5-4
D: .
size: .

DNA: TGTGCCAGCAGTTTCATCTATGAGCAGTTCTTC
CDR3: CASSFIYEQFF
J: TRBJ2-1
V: TRBV12-3/TRBV12-4
D: .
size: .

DNA: TGCGCCAGCAGTTTCAATACAGGGTCTGATACGCAGTATTTT
CDR3: CASSFNTGSDTQYF
J: TRBJ2-3
V: TRBV5-1
D: .
size: .

DNA: TGTGCCAGCAGAGAACAGGGGCATAGCAATCAGCCCCAGCATTTT
CDR3: CASREQGHSNQPQHF
J: TRBJ1-5
V: TRBV5-5
D: TRBD1
size: .